These T cell receptor beta chains were read from a single sample in a study of blood T cell repertoires in COVID-19. Assay: immunoSEQ multiplex PCR; the TCRdb copy retains only in-frame clones and omits some. The sample includes around 370,000 clones, around 89% of them seen just once. Sequenced sample: PBMCs or T cells enriched from blood (not recorded which). Source of these receptors: a young woman who had recovered from COVID-19. Each CDR3 is given with its conserved first and last residue. D genes are given only for firm matches. Size is stated for part of the rows, as once, few or many counts, or as a class when the clone is expanded.

clone size	V gene	D gene	J gene	CDR3 DNA	CDR3 protein
few	TRBV27	TRBD2	TRBJ2-1	TGTGCCAGCAGTTGGGGGGACTATTATGAGCAGTTCTTC	CASSWGDYYEQFF
-	TRBV5-1	-	TRBJ1-1	TGCGCCAGCAGCTTGGCAGGGGACGCGGGCACTGAAGCTTTCTTT	CASSLAGDAGTEAFF
-	TRBV19	-	TRBJ1-5	TGTGCCAGTAGATCCCTTCAGGGAAGTCAGCCCCAGCATTTT	CASRSLQGSQPQHF
-	TRBV10-3	TRBD1	TRBJ1-5	TGTGCCATCAGTGCCGACAGGGGCGTTAGTCAGCCCCAGCATTTT	CAISADRGVSQPQHF
-	TRBV18	TRBD1	TRBJ2-1	TGTGCCAGCTCAACGGGACAGGGGTCCTACAATGAGCAGTTCTTC	CASSTGQGSYNEQFF
-	TRBV7-9	TRBD1	TRBJ1-3	TGTGCCAGCAGCTCCGGGACAGAGTTAAGAAACACCATATATTTT	CASSSGTELRNTIYF
once	TRBV28	TRBD2	TRBJ2-5	TGTGCCAGCGGCCCCTGGCGGGGGGAGACGGAGACCCAGTACTTC	CASGPWRGETETQYF
-	TRBV4-3	-	TRBJ1-6	TGCGCCAGCAGCCAAGATCGAGAATTGAGGTCACCCCTCCACTTT	CASSQDRELRSPLHF
-	TRBV6-5	TRBD1	TRBJ1-4	TGTGCCAGCAGAAGACAGGGCACTAATGAAAAACTGTTTTTT	CASRRQGTNEKLFF
-	TRBV7-8	TRBD1	TRBJ1-2	TGTGCCAGCAGCCCTCAGCGGACAGGGGGCGTGAGCTATGGCTACACCTTC	CASSPQRTGGVSYGYTF
-	TRBV2	TRBD1	TRBJ2-7	TGTGCCAGCAGTGACCGGGACAGATTCTACGAGCAGTACTTC	CASSDRDRFYEQYF
once	TRBV27	-	TRBJ2-3	TGTGCCAGCAGTTCCGGGGGGCGGGGATCGGATACGCAGTATTTT	CASSSGGRGSDTQYF
-	TRBV19	-	TRBJ1-6	TGTGCCAGTAAATATAGGGAGTCTAATTCACCCCTCCACTTT	CASKYRESNSPLHF
-	TRBV6-1	TRBD1	TRBJ1-2	TGTGCCAGCAGTGAAGTCCAGGGGGTTGGCTACACCTTC	CASSEVQGVGYTF
-	TRBV25-1	TRBD2	TRBJ2-7	TGTGCCAGCAGTGAATCTGCGGGGGGGCAGATCGAGCAGTACTTC	CASSESAGGQIEQYF
few	TRBV6-5	-	TRBJ1-6	TGTGCCAGCAGTTACTCGGCGGAGTTGGGTTCACCCCTCCACTTT	CASSYSAELGSPLHF
-	TRBV13	-	TRBJ2-2	TGTGCCAGCAGCTTAGGCGGGTCGGACGGGGAGCTGTTTTTT	CASSLGGSDGELFF
-	TRBV7-6	TRBD1	TRBJ1-1	TGTGCCAGCAGCCTTAGGGCCACCGGGACAGGGCTGAACACTGAAGCTTTCTTT	CASSLRATGTGLNTEAFF
once	TRBV4-1	TRBD1	TRBJ2-2	TGCGCCAGCAGAGGAACAGGGGGCAGGACCGGGGAGCTGTTTTTT	CASRGTGGRTGELFF
-	TRBV3-1/TRBV3-2	TRBD2	TRBJ2-1	TGTGCCAGCAGCCCAAGACTAGCGGGGGGGCCCTACAATGAGCAGTTCTTC	CASSPRLAGGPYNEQFF
-	TRBV7-2	TRBD1	TRBJ2-7	TGTGCCAGCAGCCCTCGACAGGGTTTGGGCGAGCAGTACTTC	CASSPRQGLGEQYF
-	TRBV9	TRBD1	TRBJ1-2	TGTGCCAGCAGCGCGGGACAGTCAGCTAACTATGGCTACACCTTC	CASSAGQSANYGYTF
-	TRBV30	-	TRBJ2-7	TGTGCCTGGAGTGCCTCAGGGTTGGGGTACGAGCAGTACTTC	CAWSASGLGYEQYF
-	TRBV6-5	-	TRBJ1-1	TGTGCCTGCACCAGCGGCCAAGGGTGGACTGAAGCTTTCTTT	CACTSGQGWTEAFF
-	TRBV2	-	TRBJ1-2	TGTGCCAGCAGAACCGCCATCCGGGGCCCAGGGGATGGCTACACCTTC	CASRTAIRGPGDGYTF
-	TRBV6-5	TRBD1	TRBJ1-5	TGTGCCAGCAGCCTCGACAGGGGGATAGATCAGCCCCAGCATTTT	CASSLDRGIDQPQHF
-	TRBV4-1	TRBD1	TRBJ2-7	TGCGCCAGCAGCCAAGTCGCACAGGGGGCCCCCAAGCAGTACTTC	CASSQVAQGAPKQYF
-	TRBV11-2	-	TRBJ2-7	TGTGCCAGCAGCTTAGTTCGCGAGTCCTACGAGCAGTACTTC	CASSLVRESYEQYF
-	TRBV5-1	-	TRBJ1-1	TGCGCCAGCAGTTTTGACAGTTACACTGAAGCTTTCTTT	CASSFDSYTEAFF
-	TRBV27	TRBD1	TRBJ1-1	TGTGCCAGCACTAACAGGGGACCCAACCTCCTTTTAATGAACACTGAAGCTTTCTTT	CASTNRGPNLLLMNTEAFF
-	TRBV25-1	-	TRBJ2-3	TGTGCCAGCAGTGCCGGGTGGACAGATACGCAGTATTTT	CASSAGWTDTQYF
-	TRBV20-1	-	TRBJ1-3	TGCAGTGCTACTTTGGGAAACACCATATATTTT	CSATLGNTIYF
-	TRBV27	TRBD1	TRBJ2-7	TGTGCCAGCAGTCCACCGGACAGGCCATCGGGGGAGCAGTACTTC	CASSPPDRPSGEQYF
-	TRBV30	-	TRBJ1-2	TGTGCCTGGAATGAGGGTCGGGGTAACTATGGCTACACCTTC	CAWNEGRGNYGYTF
-	TRBV10-2	-	TRBJ2-2	TGCGCCAGCAGTGAGTCGATTCTTCATTGGACAGCCACCGGGGAGCTGTTTTTT	CASSESILHWTATGELFF
-	TRBV7-3	-	TRBJ2-5	TGTGCCAGCAGCGCGACAGGAGGCCAAGAGACCCAGTACTTC	CASSATGGQETQYF
-	TRBV18	TRBD1	TRBJ1-2	TGTGCCAGCTCACAGACAGGGGCTAAGGGCTACACCTTC	CASSQTGAKGYTF
-	TRBV5-1	TRBD1	TRBJ2-1	TGCGCCAGCAGCTTCCTCGGGACAGGGGGCTATGAGCAGTTCTTC	CASSFLGTGGYEQFF
few	TRBV27	TRBD2	TRBJ2-2	TGTGCCAGCAGTTTGGGGCTAGCGGTGAACACCGGGGAGCTGTTTTTT	CASSLGLAVNTGELFF
-	TRBV2	-	TRBJ1-5	TGTGCCAGCAGTGATTTTTTCAACAATCAGCCCCAGCATTTT	CASSDFFNNQPQHF
-	TRBV4-1	-	TRBJ2-2	TGCGCCAGCAGCCAAGATCCAGAGAACACCGGGGAGCTGTTTTTT	CASSQDPENTGELFF
once	TRBV20-1	-	TRBJ2-1	TGCAGTGCTTACTACAATGAGCAGTTCTTC	CSAYYNEQFF
-	TRBV6-5	-	TRBJ1-5	TGTGCCAGCAGGAGGGGGTCTGGTGACGGGCCCCAGCATTTT	CASRRGSGDGPQHF
-	TRBV28	-	TRBJ1-2	TGTGCCAGCAGTCGTAGGACAGCCCACTATGGCTACACCTTC	CASSRRTAHYGYTF
-	TRBV19	TRBD1	TRBJ2-7	TGTGCCAGTAGTTCGTACAGGGGTTCTTACGAGCAGTACTTC	CASSSYRGSYEQYF